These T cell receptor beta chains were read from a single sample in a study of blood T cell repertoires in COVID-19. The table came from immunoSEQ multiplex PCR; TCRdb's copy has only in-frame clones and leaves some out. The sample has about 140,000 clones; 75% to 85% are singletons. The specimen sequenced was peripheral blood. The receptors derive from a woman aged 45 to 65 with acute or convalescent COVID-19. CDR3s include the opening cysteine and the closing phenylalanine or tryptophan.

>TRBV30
CAWKSTAADEKLFF
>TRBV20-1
CSASDSNYGYTF
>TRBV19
CASSQVTGGAYWDEQYF
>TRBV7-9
CASSLALRGGAGDEQFF
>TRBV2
CASTRDRRTEAFF
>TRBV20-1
CSARAQYEQYF
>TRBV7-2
CASSPLSGAFF
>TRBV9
CASSVDEWSGYTF
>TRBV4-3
CASSSSGQGKNIQYF
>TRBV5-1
CASSRQVNTGELFF
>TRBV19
CASSITGTTEAFF
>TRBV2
CASRGSDRGSFGANTEAFF
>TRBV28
CASSFLSDYGYTF
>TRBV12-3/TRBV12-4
CASCVYVQETQYF
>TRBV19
CASSMTITDTQYF
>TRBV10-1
CASGDTPAPGAFF
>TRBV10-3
CAITSSDHTDTQYF
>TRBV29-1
CSVATGQGFTEAFF
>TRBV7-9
CASSLESGYPGNTIYF
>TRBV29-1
CSVPTLQGESYGYTF
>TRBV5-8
CASSLGGREQFF
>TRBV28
CASTRTRYAEAFF
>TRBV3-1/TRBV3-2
CASSCRRDEQYF
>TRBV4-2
CASSQDESGEYNEQFF
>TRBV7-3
CASSPWGPGELFF
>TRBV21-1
CASSKPPRGGNRPQHF
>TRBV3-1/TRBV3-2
CASSQKEHSGNTIYF
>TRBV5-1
CASSPALAGASGYEQFF
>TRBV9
CASSRGQVVVSTGELFF
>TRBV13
CASSRRDRGRDEQYF
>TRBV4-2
CATSQPGQGWGMAPRYTF
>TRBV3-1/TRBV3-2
CASRLQGAVSKLFF
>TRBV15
CATSSRRTGDGYTF
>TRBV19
CASSITADQPQHF
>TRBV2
CASSEGVGVAGKTGELFF
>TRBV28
CASIGGQEFHGYTF
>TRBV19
CASRRGTQEGGYTF
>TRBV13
CATCPGTGNSGNTIYF
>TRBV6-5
CASSYRQGAFEAFF
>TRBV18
CASSGGYSNQPQHF
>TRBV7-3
CASSHGTGVEATQYF
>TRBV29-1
CSVSRTGNKQFF
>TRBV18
CASSPSEGQDTKNTEAFF
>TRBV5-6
CASSSLQGANYGYTF
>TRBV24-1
CATSPDTDSYNEQFF
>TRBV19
CASSWTGGITDTQYF
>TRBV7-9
CASSLDRGIENEQFF
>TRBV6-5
CASTAGENTQYF
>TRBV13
CASSLVGGGYEQYF